The 30 T cell receptor beta chains below come from one sample, sequenced in a study of T-cell memory formation after mild COVID-19. TCRdb reprocessed the 5' RACE reads with MiXCR, giving one entry per CDR3 protein. Seen here are around 340,000 distinct CDR3 sequences, roughly 21% observed once, and the top ten hold about an eighth. The source material was PBMCs or a T cell subset sorted from them (not recorded which). The receptors originated from an adult woman who had mild COVID-19 (a few samples of this study predate the infection). Cell type and time point are not known.

This clonotype was detected a few times. The V call is TRBV3-1, the J call TRBJ2-1, with D possibly TRBD1 on 6 matching bases. Germline CDR1 LGHDT, CDR2 YNNKEL (reference sequence). Trimming left V 4 bases short and J 8 bases short, with 18 bases between. This CDR3 spans 15 amino acids. CDR3 DNA sequence: TGTGCCAGCAGCCCGTGGCAGGGGAAGTATGATGAGCAGTTCTTC. It yields the protein CASSPWQGKYDEQFF.

The gene calls are TRBV4-3 and TRBJ1-2; D is undetermined. This CDR3 has 16 residues. The V gene lost 0 bases and the J gene lost 2 bases, with 13 bases spanning the gap. Germline V gene data show CDR1 as LGHNA and CDR2 as YSLEER. The DNA of the CDR3 is TGCGCCAGCAGCCAAGATGCCCCGGCGAGGAACTATGGCTACACCTTC. Its protein is CASSQDAPARNYGYTF.

This clonotype was picked up many times. The chain employs TRBV12-3 or TRBV12-4 and TRBJ2-1; maybe TRBD2 (5 bases). V was clipped by 4 bases and J by 5 bases, with 12 bases between them. This CDR3 has 14 amino acids. The CDR3, as DNA: TGTGCCAGCAGTTCCCAACCGCGGGACAATGAGCAGTTCTTC. Its translation: CASSSQPRDNEQFF.

This clonotype was counted many times. The chain is built from TRBV15 and TRBJ2-2; D gene uncertain. The CDR3 is 14 residues long. Germline V gives CDR1 LNHNV, CDR2 YYDKDF (reference sequence). V was shortened by 8 bases and J by 0 bases, with 10 bases between the two germline ends. CDR3 protein: CATSAGPNTGELFF. The CDR3 nucleotides are TGTGCCACCTCGGCCGGACCGAACACCGGGGAGCTGTTTTTT.

This clonotype has only a few counts. The CDR3 reads CASSLGGLEANYGYTF. CDR3 nucleotides: TGTGCCAGCAGCTTAGGGGGCCTCGAAGCTAACTATGGCTACACCTTC. The V and J genes are TRBV7-2 and TRBJ1-2, with D possibly matching TRBD1 (5 bases). The CDR3 consists of 16 residues. Germline V lookup: CDR1 SGHTA, CDR2 FQGNSA. V gave up 1 base and J gave up 0 bases, with 12 bases separating them.

The table lists this clonotype with many counts. The chain carries TRBV2 and TRBJ2-7; possibly TRBD1 for D (6 bases). The CDR3 loop spans 13 amino acids. Germline loops: CDR1 SNHLY, CDR2 FYNNEI. V lost 7 bases to trimming and J lost 2 bases, with 12 bases between them. For the CDR3, the DNA is TGTGCCAGCACCCATGGACAGACCTACGAGCAGTACTTC. Translated: CASTHGQTYEQYF.

This clonotype has only a few counts. The chain's CDR3 is CASRVYSGQYGYTF. The DNA for the CDR3 is TGTGCCAGCAGGGTCTACTCCGGACAGTATGGCTACACCTTC. This chain connects TRBV6-5 to TRBJ1-2; a weak D match, TRBD1 (6 bases). The V end lost 6 bases, the J end lost 5 bases, and 16 bases lay between the germline ends. This CDR3 has 14 amino acids. CDR1 and CDR2 (germline): MNHEY, SVGAGI.

This chain links TRBV15 with TRBJ1-2, with D hard to call. V lost 1 base and J lost 2, with 23 bases in between. The CDR3 is made up of 19 amino acids. Germline CDR1 reads LNHNV; CDR2 reads YYDKDF (reference sequence). The CDR3 reads CATSRAVYGPRQDNYGYTF. The CDR3 coding sequence is TGTGCCACCAGCAGAGCGGTTTATGGACCGAGACAAGACAACTATGGCTACACCTTC.

Comment on this clonotype: An end of the junction differs from the germline gene, which may be a read error. The chain carries TRBV12-3 or TRBV12-4 and TRBJ2-5, with D hard to call. This CDR3 is 14 amino acids long. CDR3 sequence reads: CASSPRTDEETQYF. The CDR3 DNA sequence: TGTGCCAGCAGCCCGCGGACCGATGAAGAAACCCAGTACTTC.

This clonotype was counted between two and nine times. This chain links TRBV4-2 with TRBJ2-3, with 9 nucleotides matching TRBD2. CDR1 is LGHNA, CDR2 YNFKEQ, per germline. CDR3 length: 16 amino acids. After removal of 3 bases from V and 1 base from J, the junction contained 5 bases not matched to a gene. DNA of the CDR3: TGTGCCAGCAGCCAGATACTAGCGGGCCGCACAGATACGCAGTATTTT. It codes for CASSQILAGRTDTQYF.

The V and J genes are TRBV20-1 and TRBJ2-5, with 13 bases aligning to TRBD2. V dropped 6 bases and J dropped 4; count of bases not matched to a gene: 8. The CDR3 extends over 15 amino acids. Germline V CDR1 and CDR2: DFQATT, SNEGSKA (reference sequence). CDR3 loop: CSAPTSGRARETQYF. CDR3 nucleotide sequence: TGCAGTGCCCCAACTAGCGGGAGGGCCCGAGAGACCCAGTACTTC.

This chain links TRBV7-9 with TRBJ2-1; 9 bases line up with TRBD2. Germline lookup yields CDR1 SEHNR and CDR2 FQNEAQ (reference sequence). J lost 7 bases, V lost 6 bases, and 10 bases had no gene match. The length of the CDR3 is 15 residues. The CDR3: CASRPFSGRLNEQFF. In DNA form, the CDR3 reads TGTGCCAGCAGACCCTTTAGCGGGAGATTAAATGAGCAGTTCTTC.

This clonotype was picked up a small number of times. A junction end diverges from the germline sequence, so it may reflect a read error. The CDR3 loop reads CAWRRSTGTNTEAFF. The CDR3 nucleotides are TGTGCTTGGAGGCGGAGCACAGGGACGAACACTGAAGCTTTCTTT. The chain couples TRBV30 to TRBJ1-1, with a possible D match to TRBD1 (6 bases). The CDR3 runs 15 residues. Germline CDR1 reads GTSNPN; CDR2 reads SVGIG (reference sequence).

V and J are TRBV29-1 and TRBJ1-2, with 8 positions matching TRBD1. With V trimmed by 6 bases and J by 6 bases, 6 bases remained unmatched. CDR1 is SQVTM and CDR2 is ANQGSEA in the germline V gene. The CDR3 extends over 12 amino acids. CDR3 sequence: CSVAGGSNGYTF. The CDR3 coding sequence is TGCAGCGTAGCAGGGGGCAGTAATGGCTACACCTTC.

The chain carries TRBV2 and TRBJ2-7, with D perhaps matching TRBD2 (5 bases). Per the germline V gene, CDR1 is SNHLY and CDR2 is FYNNEI. The length of the CDR3 is 13 residues. Trimming removed 8 bases from V and 3 bases from J, with 14 bases in between. The CDR3 DNA reads as TGTGCCAGCCTGGGCGGGTCTTTCTACGAGCAGTACTTC. Its protein product is CASLGGSFYEQYF.

This clonotype was observed many times. V gene TRBV7-8 combines with J gene TRBJ1-3; D is unresolved. Per germline, CDR1 SGHVS and CDR2 FQNEAQ. This CDR3 is 14 amino acids long. V was pared by 11 bases and J by 0 bases, with 14 bases between. CDR3 sequence (DNA): TGTGCCGGTGGACCGGGTCCCTCTGGAAACACCATATATTTT. Its translation is CAGGPGPSGNTIYF.

The chain carries TRBV5-1 and TRBJ1-5; TRBD1 matches at 8 bases. The CDR3 has 14 residues. Germline assignment: CDR1 SGHRS and CDR2 YFSETQ. V lost 2 bases and J lost 6; bases outside the gene matches: 4. This CDR3 reads CASSFGQGSQPQHF. In DNA form, the CDR3 reads TGCGCCAGCAGCTTCGGACAGGGAAGTCAGCCCCAGCATTTT. Full variable domain (remainder filled in from reference TRBV5-1 and TRBJ1-5): KAGVTQTPRYLIKTRGQQVTLSCSPISGHRSVSWYQQTPGQGLQFLFEYFSETQRNKGNFPGRFSGRQFSNSRSEMNVSTLELGDSALYLCASSFGQGSQPQHFGDGTRLSIL.

This clonotype has a handful of counts. The rearrangement joins TRBV11-1 to TRBJ2-1, with D uncertain. CDR3 size: 12 residues. CDR1 SGHAT and CDR2 FQDESV come from the germline V gene (reference sequence). With 2 bases removed from V and 9 bases from J, the gap between germline ends came to 8 bases. The CDR3 DNA follows: TGTGCCAGCAGCTTATCCCATGGTGAGCAGTTCTTC. The encoded protein is CASSLSHGEQFF.

The gene calls are TRBV5-1 and TRBJ2-5; TRBD2 matches at 10 bases. The CDR3 consists of 17 residues. V was clipped by 0 bases and J by 4 bases; unmatched bases: 9. Germline V gene lookup returns CDR1 SGHRS and CDR2 YFSETQ. CDR3 coding DNA: TGCGCCAGCAGCTTGGCCAGCGGGGGGGCCAAGGGAGAGACCCAGTACTTC. This sequence encodes CASSLASGGAKGETQYF.

This clonotype was observed a handful of times. The chain combines TRBV7-6 with TRBJ2-3; the D gene is possibly TRBD2 (7 bases). CDR1 is SGHVS and CDR2 is FNYEAQ in the germline V gene. The V end was cut by 2 bases, the J end by 1 base, with 13 bases between. The CDR3 has 16 residues. The CDR3 loop is CASSLLAGARTDTQYF. CDR3 bases: TGTGCCAGCAGCTTATTGGCGGGGGCTCGCACAGATACGCAGTATTTT.

This clonotype was observed a handful of times. The chain combines TRBV7-2 with TRBJ2-3; D call uncertain. The germline V and J ends were trimmed by 2 bases and 5 bases, with 8 bases remaining between them. CDR3 size: 13 residues. The germline gives CDR1 SGHTA, CDR2 FQGNSA. In DNA form, the CDR3 reads TGTGCCAGCAGCTTACATTCCAGAGATACGCAGTATTTT. It translates to CASSLHSRDTQYF.

This clonotype was detected only a few times. This sequence joins TRBV6-6 and TRBJ2-7; 14 positions agree with TRBD2. The germline V gene has CDR1 MNHNY and CDR2 SVGAGI (reference sequence). With V trimmed by 2 bases and J by 2 bases, 2 bases remained unmatched. CDR3 length equals 16 residues. The CDR3 sequence: CASSYGTSGSPYEQYF. The CDR3 nucleotides are TGTGCCAGCAGTTACGGGACTAGCGGGAGCCCCTACGAGCAGTACTTC.

This clonotype was observed a few times. The genes are TRBV10-3 and TRBJ1-2; D uncertain. This CDR3 is 15 amino acids long. Trimming left V 10 bases short and J 3 bases short, with 21 bases between. In germline, CDR1 is ENHRY, CDR2 SYGVKD. CDR3 loop: CATKPEWQRDYGYTF. CDR3 DNA: TGTGCCACCAAGCCCGAATGGCAACGGGACTATGGCTACACCTTC.

The chain employs TRBV20-1 and TRBJ2-3, with a possible D match to TRBD2 (7 bases). Germline V gives CDR1 DFQATT, CDR2 SNEGSKA (reference sequence). Deletions cut 7 bases from V and 2 bases from J, with 16 bases between. CDR3 length: 14 amino acids. Here the CDR3 reads CSVRGGFFTDTQYF. DNA for the CDR3: TGCAGTGTGAGGGGGGGGTTTTTCACAGATACGCAGTATTTT.

This rearrangement joins TRBV11-1 to TRBJ2-1; D possibly corresponds to TRBD2 (5 bases). The V end was cut by 5 bases, the J end by 9 bases, with 8 bases between. This CDR3 is 11 amino acids long. Germline CDR1 is SGHAT and CDR2 is FQDESV (reference sequence). The CDR3, as DNA: TGTGCCAGCAGCACAACTAGTGAGCAGTTCTTC. Protein product: CASSTTSEQFF.

This clonotype was detected a few times. The CDR3 DNA reads as TGTGCCAGCACGGCTGGAATCATTCAGTACTTC. Amino acid sequence: CASTAGIIQYF. The rearrangement joins TRBV6-2 or TRBV6-3 to TRBJ2-4; D not certain. The V gene lost 7 bases and the J gene lost 9 bases, with 10 bases spanning the gap. This CDR3 contains 11 residues. From germline, CDR1 is MNHEY and CDR2 SVGEGT.

The chain is built from TRBV5-1 and TRBJ2-3, with D unclear. The germline V and J ends were trimmed by 2 bases and 1 base, with 11 bases remaining between them. CDR1 SGHRS and CDR2 YFSETQ come from the germline V gene. This CDR3 contains 15 residues. The CDR3 loop is CASSFMGMGTDTQYF. The CDR3 nucleotides are TGCGCCAGCAGCTTTATGGGGATGGGCACAGATACGCAGTATTTT.

V usage is TRBV15 and J usage is TRBJ2-5; D possibly corresponds to TRBD2 (7 bases). CDR3 length: 14 residues. Per the germline V gene, CDR1 is LNHNV and CDR2 is YYDKDF (reference sequence). The germline V and J ends were trimmed by 2 bases and 4 bases, with 11 bases remaining between them. CDR3 loop: CATSRRGGSETQYF. CDR3 nucleotide sequence: TGTGCCACCAGCAGAAGGGGGGGTTCAGAGACCCAGTACTTC.

This clonotype was detected only a few times. This sequence joins TRBV7-9 and TRBJ2-1; 11 bases are a match to TRBD2. This CDR3 contains 14 residues. The ends lost 3 bases at V and 8 bases at J; junction bases unmatched: 3. CDR1 is SEHNR, CDR2 FQNEAQ, per germline (reference sequence). The CDR3 here is CASSLTSGTDEQFF. CDR3 in DNA: TGTGCCAGCAGCTTGACTAGCGGGACCGATGAGCAGTTCTTC.

This clonotype occurred many times. The CDR3 sequence: CASSSQGGYNEQFF. CDR3 DNA sequence: TGTGCCAGCAGCTCACAGGGTGGCTACAATGAGCAGTTCTTC. The V call is TRBV7-6, the J call TRBJ2-1; D is possibly TRBD1 (6 bases). Germline-derived CDR1 and CDR2 are SGHVS and FNYEAQ. V gave up 4 bases and J gave up 3 bases, with 10 bases separating them. CDR3 size: 14 residues.